This TCR beta chain originates from a study of T cell repertoires in cytomegalovirus infection. TCRdb re-analysed the reads in MiXCR, keeping a single row per CDR3 protein. The sample has about 52,000 distinct CDR3 sequences, roughly 21% seen once. This clonotype was seen only a few times. Its antigen is not identified. Study outcomes and limitations: Using cumulative public TCR beta family frequency, the authors identified those who carried CMV together with the relevant HLA.

Sequenced here: CD8+ T cells from cultured PBMCs, sampled from culture after CMV antigen stimulation. The TCR was taken from a human donor in good health (CMV status not recorded). Some clones in this sample may be carry-over from other donors' samples.

In nucleotides, the CDR3 is TGTGCCAGCATTCTGAACACTGAAGCTTTCTTT. As protein: CASILNTEAFF. The rearrangement links TRBV12-3 or TRBV12-4 to TRBJ1-1; the D is unclear. This CDR3 comprises 11 residues. V was trimmed by 7 bases and J by 0 bases, leaving 3 bases between them.